The 26 T cell receptor beta chains reported below all come from one sample, sequenced in a study of blood T cell repertoires in COVID-19. TCRdb's copy holds only in-frame clones and misses some; the assay was immunoSEQ multiplex PCR. This sample has about 36,000 clones, with roughly four fifths found just once. Material: peripheral blood. Source of these receptors: a human donor in a cohort sampled during active or convalescent COVID-19. The donor label of this sample is uncertain.

CDR3 region: CASSRDSAYEQYF. The CDR3 DNA reads as TGTGCCAGCAGCAGGGACTCGGCCTACGAGCAGTACTTC. The chain combines TRBV5-4 with TRBJ2-7; a possible D gene is TRBD2 (6 bases). CDR3 size: 13 residues. The germline gives CDR1 SGHNT, CDR2 YYREEE (reference sequence). V lost 4 bases to trimming and J lost 2 bases, with 10 bases between them.

The V call is TRBV24-1, the J call TRBJ1-4; D gene ambiguous. There are 14 residues in the CDR3. Trimming took off 4 bases at V and 7 bases at J, with 12 bases between the two ends. CDR1 is KGHDR, CDR2 SFDVKD, per germline. The CDR3: CATSEPRMPEKLFF. The DNA of the CDR3 is TGTGCCACCAGTGAGCCGAGGATGCCTGAAAAACTGTTTTTT.

J is TRBJ2-3 and V is TRBV19; TRBD2 might be the D (5 bases). This CDR3 spans 16 amino acids. The V gene's germline CDR1 is LNHDA and CDR2 SQIVND (reference sequence). V lost 5 bases to trimming and J lost 5 bases, with 20 bases between them. The CDR3 here is CASSPGSAAGEDTQYF. CDR3 sequence (DNA): TGTGCCAGTAGTCCCGGGTCAGCGGCCGGAGAAGATACGCAGTATTTT. Combining the CDR3 with reference TRBV19 and TRBJ2-3 gives the whole variable domain DGGITQSPKYLFRKEGQNVTLSCEQNLNHDAMYWYRQDPGQGLRLIYYSQIVNDFQKGDIAEGYSVSREKKESFPLTVTSAQKNPTAFYLCASSPGSAAGEDTQYFGPGTRLTVL.

The chain carries TRBV27 and TRBJ2-3; no definite D call. The CDR3 is 14 residues long. Trimming took off 2 bases at V and 3 bases at J, with 9 bases between the two ends. CDR1 and CDR2 from the germline V gene are MNHEY and SMNVEV (reference sequence). The CDR3 sequence: CASSLAAVTDTQYF. The CDR3 DNA follows: TGTGCCAGCAGTTTAGCTGCAGTAACAGATACGCAGTATTTT.

V and J are TRBV19 and TRBJ1-4; D unclear. The germline CDR1 and CDR2 sequences are LNHDA and SQIVND (reference sequence). Trimming shortened V by 4 bases and J by 0 bases, and 9 bases separated the two germline ends. The CDR3 loop spans 15 amino acids. The CDR3 DNA follows: TGTGCCAGTAGTAAATACATCGCAACTAATGAAAAACTGTTTTTT. Its protein is CASSKYIATNEKLFF.

This clone was picked up one time. This rearrangement joins TRBV14 to TRBJ1-3; 7 nucleotides agree with TRBD1. This CDR3 has 16 residues. Germline assignment: CDR1 SGHDN and CDR2 FVKESK. Unmatched junction bases numbered 11, after V lost 4 bases and J lost 5 bases. CDR3 nucleotides: TGTGCCAGCAGCCCTTACCAGACAGGGAACCGAAACACCATATATTTT. Protein product: CASSPYQTGNRNTIYF.

This rearrangement joins TRBV6-5 to TRBJ2-7, with TRBD1 matching over 9 bases. Germline values: CDR1 MNHEY, CDR2 SVGAGI. Trimming took 7 bases from V and 4 from J; bases not matched to a gene: 2. The CDR3 covers 12 residues. CDR3 amino acids: CASNDRGYEQYF. CDR3 nucleotide sequence: TGTGCCAGCAACGACAGGGGGTACGAGCAGTACTTC.

The chain is built from TRBV5-8 and TRBJ1-6, with TRBD1 matching over 7 bases. The CDR3 extends over 15 amino acids. The germline CDR1 and CDR2 sequences are SGHTS and YDEGEE. V dropped 6 bases and J dropped 9; count of bases not matched to a gene: 12. CDR3 region: CASTPRQGVGSPLHF. CDR3 nucleotide sequence: TGTGCCAGCACCCCTCGGCAGGGGGTAGGTTCACCCCTCCACTTT.

The J gene is TRBJ2-7, the V gene TRBV6-5, with 12 bases aligning to TRBD2. CDR3 size: 15 residues. Germline CDR1 is MNHEY and CDR2 is SVGAGI. The junction had 9 bases not matched to a gene; V was cut back by 6 bases and J by 6 bases. The CDR3 is CASSLGLAGKGEQYF. The CDR3 DNA sequence: TGTGCCAGCAGCCTTGGACTAGCGGGGAAGGGCGAGCAGTACTTC.

CDR3 residues: CASSYSTGAGNTIYF. CDR3 DNA sequence: TGTGCCAGCAGTTACTCGACAGGCGCTGGAAACACCATATATTTT. The rearrangement joins TRBV6-5 to TRBJ1-3; tentative D call: TRBD1 (6 bases). The CDR3 covers 15 residues. V lost 0 bases and J 2 bases, leaving 8 bases between the germline ends. Looked up from germline, CDR1 is MNHEY and CDR2 is SVGAGI.

This clone has more than one count but fewer than ten. This chain uses TRBV3-1 (or the pseudogene TRBV3-2) with TRBJ2-7; 7 positions match TRBD2. The CDR3 has 13 amino acids. Losses at the gene ends were 4 bases for V and 3 bases for J; bases not matched to a gene: 3. Per germline, CDR1 LGHDT and CDR2 YNNKEL (reference sequence). Here the CDR3 reads CASSRSGNYEQYF. The CDR3 DNA sequence: TGTGCCAGCAGCCGAAGCGGGAACTACGAGCAGTACTTC.

V gene TRBV6-2 or TRBV6-3 combines with J gene TRBJ2-7; 11 bases are a match to TRBD2. The CDR3 is 16 residues long. The V segment lost 4 bases and the J segment 1 base; nucleotides outside the gene matches: 6. Germline CDR1 reads MNHEY; CDR2 reads SVGEGT. CDR3 region: CASSSPRLAGSYEQYF. The CDR3 DNA is TGTGCCAGCAGTTCCCCCAGACTAGCGGGGTCCTACGAGCAGTACTTC.

The V call is TRBV6-5, the J call TRBJ2-4; 8 positions agree with TRBD1. Germline V gene lookup returns CDR1 MNHEY and CDR2 SVGAGI. This CDR3 comprises 13 residues. V lost 5 bases to trimming and J lost 8 bases; unmatched junction nucleotides: 5. The CDR3: CASSKDRVDIQYF. The CDR3 DNA is TGTGCCAGCAGTAAGGACAGGGTGGACATTCAGTACTTC.

This rearrangement joins TRBV10-3 to TRBJ2-1, with 9 nucleotides matching TRBD2. Trimming at V came to 2 bases and at J to 5 bases, leaving 4 bases not matched to a gene. The length of the CDR3 is 15 residues. CDR1 ENHRY and CDR2 SYGVKD come from the germline V gene. The CDR3 DNA sequence: TGTGCCATCAGTGAGCAAGCGGGAGGACACAATGAGCAGTTCTTC. Residues: CAISEQAGGHNEQFF.

The chain's CDR3 is CASSQKDRAEAYEQYF. In nucleotides, the CDR3 is TGTGCCAGCAGTCAAAAGGACAGGGCAGAGGCCTACGAGCAGTACTTC. The rearrangement links TRBV6-2 or TRBV6-3 to TRBJ2-7; 8 bases are a match to TRBD1. Trimming took 5 bases from V and 2 from J; bases not matched to a gene: 11. The germline gives CDR1 MNHEY, CDR2 SVGEGT. The CDR3 is 16 residues long.

V gene TRBV19 combines with J gene TRBJ2-2; 9 nucleotides line up with TRBD1. The CDR3 totals 16 residues. V lost 5 bases, J lost 7 bases, and 11 bases stayed unmatched. The germline V gene has CDR1 LNHDA and CDR2 SQIVND (reference sequence). The CDR3 loop is CASSHFRDRAHGELFF. The CDR3 DNA reads TGTGCCAGTAGTCACTTCCGGGACAGGGCGCACGGGGAGCTGTTTTTT.

V is TRBV5-1 and J is TRBJ2-7, with unresolved D. In germline, CDR1 is SGHRS, CDR2 YFSETQ. The CDR3 is 13 residues long. The V gene lost 3 bases and the J gene lost 4 bases, with 11 bases spanning the gap. The CDR3 sequence is CASSSPPSYEQYF. The CDR3 DNA follows: TGCGCCAGCAGCTCTCCCCCCTCTTACGAGCAGTACTTC.

The rearrangement links TRBV15 to TRBJ2-1, with 7 nucleotides matching TRBD1. Germline CDR1 reads LNHNV; CDR2 reads YYDKDF (reference sequence). The CDR3 contains 14 residues. J lost 7 bases, V lost 3 bases, and 6 bases had no gene match. The CDR3 reads CATSSLEGANEQFF. CDR3 bases: TGTGCCACCAGCAGTCTCGAGGGGGCGAATGAGCAGTTCTTC.

This clone was picked up a small number of times. The J gene is TRBJ2-2, the V gene TRBV3-1 (or the pseudogene TRBV3-2); 7 bases agree with TRBD2. The germline gives CDR1 LGHDT, CDR2 YNNKEL (reference sequence). Unmatched junction bases numbered 6, after V lost 1 base and J lost 4 bases. CDR3 length: 16 residues. CDR3 loop: CASSQVGGGSTGELFF. As DNA, the CDR3 is TGTGCCAGCAGCCAAGTTGGGGGAGGGAGCACCGGGGAGCTGTTTTTT.

Notes on this clone: Compared with germline, one end of the junction differs, possibly owing to a read error. This sequence joins TRBV2 and TRBJ2-5; the D is unclear. The CDR3 loop spans 11 amino acids. Germline V gene data show CDR1 as SNHLY and CDR2 as FYNNEI. CDR3 bases: TGTGCCAGCAGTGAGGTGATAGCCCCCGACTTC. It is translated as CASSEVIAPDF.

The rearrangement uses TRBV25-1 and TRBJ1-2, with 10 bases lining up with TRBD1. The junction had 7 bases not matched to a gene; V was cut back by 2 bases and J by 7 bases. Per the germline V gene, CDR1 is MGHDK and CDR2 is SYGVNS. CDR3 size: 15 residues. Written as DNA, the CDR3 is TGTGCCAGCAGTGAACGAGACAGGGGGCCAGTTGGCTACACCTTC. Translation gives CASSERDRGPVGYTF.

V usage is TRBV6-2 or TRBV6-3 and J usage is TRBJ2-3; D might be TRBD2 (5 bases). V was cut by 6 bases and J by 3 bases, with 19 bases left in between. Germline V lookup: CDR1 MNHEY, CDR2 SVGEGT. The CDR3 is 16 residues long. The CDR3 coding sequence is TGTGCCAGCAGCCTAACCCGGACTGTTCGGACAGATACGCAGTATTTT. Residues: CASSLTRTVRTDTQYF.

The V and J genes are TRBV30 and TRBJ2-4; 7 bases line up with TRBD2. Trimming at V came to 0 bases and at J to 5 bases, leaving 1 base not matched to a gene. Germline V lookup: CDR1 GTSNPN, CDR2 SVGIG (reference sequence). The CDR3 is 13 amino acids. The CDR3 reads CAWSVGGQNIQYF. In DNA form, the CDR3 reads TGTGCCTGGAGTGTGGGAGGGCAAAACATTCAGTACTTC.

CDR3 loop: CASSQAGQGNQPQHF. DNA for the CDR3: TGCGCCAGCAGCCAGGCCGGACAGGGCAATCAGCCCCAGCATTTT. V and J are TRBV4-3 and TRBJ1-5, with 7 bases that match TRBD1. Unmatched junction bases numbered 4, after V lost 3 bases and J lost 2 bases. The CDR3 length is 15 residues. CDR1 and CDR2 (germline): LGHNA, YSLEER.

This clone was picked up a small number of times. This CDR3 is also generated by other DNA sequences in the sample. This chain joins TRBV6-2 or TRBV6-3 and TRBJ2-7; D gene ambiguous. The V end lost 4 bases, the J end lost 2 bases, and 3 bases lay between the germline ends. CDR3 length equals 11 residues. Germline assignment: CDR1 MNHEY and CDR2 SVGEGT. The CDR3 DNA reads as TGTGCCAGCAGTTCTACCTACGAGCAGTACTTC. Translating it yields CASSSTYEQYF.

The J gene is TRBJ1-6, the V gene TRBV5-1; 7 bases are shared with TRBD1. V lost 4 bases and J lost 7; bases outside the gene matches: 11. CDR3 length: 16 amino acids. The germline gives CDR1 SGHRS, CDR2 YFSETQ. The CDR3, as DNA: TGCGCCAGCAGCCCTTACGCGGGGACAGAGAATTCACCCCTCCACTTT. Translating it yields CASSPYAGTENSPLHF.